This T cell receptor (beta chain) was obtained from a study of T cells after yellow fever vaccination. Points from the study as a whole: Overall, a small share of clonotypes was seen in both CD4 and CD8 compartments. The secondary response showed a weaker magnitude and a faster peak, day 5 versus 15.

Many counts were recorded for this clonotype. The target antigen is unknown. They built TCR cDNA with 5'RACE template switching, a step that put in a universal primer site and UMIs. TCRdb reprocessed the 5' RACE reads via MiXCR and lists one record per CDR3 protein. This sample has around 260,000 distinct CDR3 sequences, with around 5.3% found just once. Germline values: CDR1 SGHTA, CDR2 FQGNSA. V gave up 5 bases and J gave up 4 bases, with 14 bases separating them. There are 14 residues in the CDR3. The V gene is TRBV7-2, the J gene TRBJ2-5; no clear D. The specimen comprised CD4+ T cells sorted from PBMCs, sampled on the day of the yellow fever booster vaccination. This TCR derives from a man between 18 and 35 years old who received the YFV17D yellow fever vaccine. The CDR3 is CASSQGQAPETQYF. The CDR3 DNA sequence: TGTGCCAGCAGCCAAGGGCAAGCTCCAGAGACCCAGTACTTC.